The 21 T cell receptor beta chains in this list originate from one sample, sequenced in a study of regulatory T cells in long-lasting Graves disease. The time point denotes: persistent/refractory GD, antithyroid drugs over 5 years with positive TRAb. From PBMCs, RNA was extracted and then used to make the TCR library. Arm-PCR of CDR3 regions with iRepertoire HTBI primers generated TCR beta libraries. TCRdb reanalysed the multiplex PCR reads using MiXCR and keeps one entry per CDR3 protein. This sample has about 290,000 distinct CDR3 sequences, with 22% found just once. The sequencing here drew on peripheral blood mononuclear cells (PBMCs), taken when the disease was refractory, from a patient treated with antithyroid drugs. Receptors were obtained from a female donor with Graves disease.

In nucleotides, the CDR3 is TGTGCCATCTCGGGGGGGCAGTCCTCCTACGAGCAGTACTTC. Its translation: CAISGGQSSYEQYF. The rearrangement uses TRBV10-3 and TRBJ2-7; 8 nucleotides match TRBD2. CDR1 ENHRY and CDR2 SYGVKD come from the germline V gene. V gave up 8 bases and J gave up 0 bases; unmatched junction bases: 6. The CDR3 covers 14 residues.

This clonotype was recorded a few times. DNA of the CDR3: TGTGCCAGCAGAGACTGGCACTCTGGAAACACCATATATTTT. It codes for CASRDWHSGNTIYF. The chain combines TRBV6-1 with TRBJ1-3, with D hard to call. Germline loops: CDR1 MNHNS, CDR2 SASEGT. Trimming removed 6 bases from V and 0 bases from J, with 9 bases in between. The CDR3 runs to 14 residues.

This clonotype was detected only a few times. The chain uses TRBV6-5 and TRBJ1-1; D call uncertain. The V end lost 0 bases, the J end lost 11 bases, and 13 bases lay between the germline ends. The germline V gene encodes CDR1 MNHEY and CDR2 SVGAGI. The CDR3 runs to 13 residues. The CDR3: CASSYSRLKAAFF. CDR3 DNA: TGTGCCAGCAGTTACTCGAGGCTAAAAGCGGCTTTCTTT.

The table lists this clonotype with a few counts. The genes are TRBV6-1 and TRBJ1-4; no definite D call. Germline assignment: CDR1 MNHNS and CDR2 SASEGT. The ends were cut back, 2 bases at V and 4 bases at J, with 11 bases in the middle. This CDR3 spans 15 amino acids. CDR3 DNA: TGTGCCAGCAGTGAACCCTCCAGGAGTAATGAAAAACTGTTTTTT. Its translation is CASSEPSRSNEKLFF.

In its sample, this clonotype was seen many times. The CDR3 nucleotides read TGCAGTGCCGATAAGCGTTGGGCGGACGAGCAGTACTTC. Translation: CSADKRWADEQYF. The chain uses TRBV20-1 and TRBJ2-7; no reliable D call. CDR1 and CDR2 (germline): DFQATT, SNEGSKA (reference sequence). The ends were cut back, 6 bases at V and 5 bases at J, with 17 bases in the middle. The CDR3 consists of 13 residues.

In nucleotides, the CDR3 is TGTGCCAGCAGGGGTCTGGGGGAGCAGTACTTC. Protein: CASRGLGEQYF. V and J are TRBV6-1 and TRBJ2-7; the D is unclear. The CDR3 has 11 amino acids. Germline V lookup: CDR1 MNHNS, CDR2 SASEGT. The V gene lost 6 bases and the J gene lost 7 bases, with 10 bases spanning the gap.

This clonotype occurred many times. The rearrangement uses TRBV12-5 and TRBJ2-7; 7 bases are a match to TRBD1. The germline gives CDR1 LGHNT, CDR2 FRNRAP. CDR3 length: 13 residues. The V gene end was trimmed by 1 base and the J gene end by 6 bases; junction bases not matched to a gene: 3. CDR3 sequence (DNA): TGTGCTAGTGGTTTGGACACAGGGGTCGAGCAGTACTTC. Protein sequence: CASGLDTGVEQYF.

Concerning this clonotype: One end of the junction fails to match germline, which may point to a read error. CDR3 in amino acids: CASSFLQGLTGAFF. The CDR3 DNA follows: TGTGCCAGCAGTTTCCTACAGGGCCTCACTGGAGCTTTCTTT. V and J are TRBV6-5 and TRBJ1-1; a possible D gene is TRBD1 (6 bases). This CDR3 comprises 14 residues. Looked up from germline, CDR1 is MNHEY and CDR2 is SVGAGI.

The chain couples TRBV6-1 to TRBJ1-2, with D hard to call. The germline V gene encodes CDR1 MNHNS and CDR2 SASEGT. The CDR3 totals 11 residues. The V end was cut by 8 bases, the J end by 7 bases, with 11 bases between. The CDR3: CASAQRAGYTF. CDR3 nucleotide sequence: TGTGCCAGCGCCCAAAGGGCTGGCTACACCTTC.

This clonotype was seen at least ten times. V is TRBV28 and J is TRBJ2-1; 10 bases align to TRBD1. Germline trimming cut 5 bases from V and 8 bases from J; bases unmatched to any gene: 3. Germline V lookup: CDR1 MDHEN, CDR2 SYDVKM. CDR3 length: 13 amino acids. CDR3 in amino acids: CASSPGQGDEQFF. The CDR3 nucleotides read TGTGCCAGCAGTCCCGGACAGGGGGATGAGCAGTTCTTC.

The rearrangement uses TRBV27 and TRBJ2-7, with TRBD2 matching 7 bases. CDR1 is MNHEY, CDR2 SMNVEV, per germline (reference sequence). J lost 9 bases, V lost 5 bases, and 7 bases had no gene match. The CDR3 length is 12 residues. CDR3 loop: CASSLGLGVQYF. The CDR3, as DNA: TGTGCCAGCAGTCTAGGACTAGGCGTGCAGTACTTC.

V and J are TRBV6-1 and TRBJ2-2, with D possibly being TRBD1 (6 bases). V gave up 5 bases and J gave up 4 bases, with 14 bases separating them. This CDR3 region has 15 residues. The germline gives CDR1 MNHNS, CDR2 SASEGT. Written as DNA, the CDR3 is TGTGCCAGCAGTCAAGGACAGCTTACCACCGGGGAGCTGTTTTTT. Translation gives CASSQGQLTTGELFF.

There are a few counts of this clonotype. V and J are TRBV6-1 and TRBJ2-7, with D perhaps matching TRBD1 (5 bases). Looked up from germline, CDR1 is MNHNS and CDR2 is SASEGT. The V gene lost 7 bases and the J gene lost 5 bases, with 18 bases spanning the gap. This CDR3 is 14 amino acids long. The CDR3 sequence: CASKKEQAIDEQYF. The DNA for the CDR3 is TGTGCCAGCAAGAAGGAACAGGCCATCGACGAGCAGTACTTC.

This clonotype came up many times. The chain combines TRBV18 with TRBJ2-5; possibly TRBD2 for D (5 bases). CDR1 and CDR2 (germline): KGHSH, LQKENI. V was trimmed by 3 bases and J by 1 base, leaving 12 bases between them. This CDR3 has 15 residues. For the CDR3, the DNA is TGTGCCAGCTCACCCAACGAGGGATTCCAAGAGACCCAGTACTTC. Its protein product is CASSPNEGFQETQYF.

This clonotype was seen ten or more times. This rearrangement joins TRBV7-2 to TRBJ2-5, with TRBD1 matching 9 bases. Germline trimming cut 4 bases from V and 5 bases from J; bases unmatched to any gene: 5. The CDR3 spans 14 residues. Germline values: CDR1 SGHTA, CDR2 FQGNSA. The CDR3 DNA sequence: TGTGCCAGCAGCTCGGACAGGGGATGGGAGACCCAGTACTTC. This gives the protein CASSSDRGWETQYF.

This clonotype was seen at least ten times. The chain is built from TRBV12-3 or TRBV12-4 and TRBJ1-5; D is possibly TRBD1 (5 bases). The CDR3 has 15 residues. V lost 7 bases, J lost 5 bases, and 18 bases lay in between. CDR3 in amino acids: CASTSSGRIDQPQHF. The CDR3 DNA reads TGTGCCAGCACCTCATCGGGACGGATTGATCAGCCCCAGCATTTT.

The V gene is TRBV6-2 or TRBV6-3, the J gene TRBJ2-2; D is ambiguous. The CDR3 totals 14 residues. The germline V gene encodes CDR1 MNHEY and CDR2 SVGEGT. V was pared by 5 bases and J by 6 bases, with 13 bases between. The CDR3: CASSGVGIAGELFF. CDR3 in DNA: TGTGCCAGCAGTGGTGTAGGGATCGCCGGGGAGCTGTTTTTT.

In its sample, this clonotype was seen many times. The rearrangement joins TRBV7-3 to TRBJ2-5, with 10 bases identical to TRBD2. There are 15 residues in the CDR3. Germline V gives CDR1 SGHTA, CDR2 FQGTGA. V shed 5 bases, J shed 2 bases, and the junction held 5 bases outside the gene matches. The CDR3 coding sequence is TGTGCCAGCAGCCGGACTAGCGGAAAGCAAGAGACCCAGTACTTC. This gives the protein CASSRTSGKQETQYF.

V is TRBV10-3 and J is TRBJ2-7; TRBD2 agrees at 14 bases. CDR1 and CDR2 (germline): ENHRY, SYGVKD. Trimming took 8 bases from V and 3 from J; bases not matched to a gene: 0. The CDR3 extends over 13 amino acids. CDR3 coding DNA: TGTGCCATCGGGACTAGCGGGGGCTACGAGCAGTACTTC. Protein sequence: CAIGTSGGYEQYF.

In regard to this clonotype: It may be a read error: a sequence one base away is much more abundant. The CDR3 region is CASSLGTGNYGHTF. In DNA, the CDR3 is TGTGCCAGCAGCTTAGGGACAGGGAACTATGGCCACACCTTC. V and J are TRBV13 and TRBJ1-2; TRBD1 matches at 7 bases. This CDR3 is built from 14 residues. The germline V gene encodes CDR1 PRHDT and CDR2 FYEKMQ (reference sequence).

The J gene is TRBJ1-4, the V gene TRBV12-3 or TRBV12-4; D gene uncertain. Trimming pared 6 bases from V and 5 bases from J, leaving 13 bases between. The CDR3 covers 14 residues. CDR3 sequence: CASSLRRGNEKLFF. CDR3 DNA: TGTGCCAGCAGCCTGCGGCGGGGAAATGAAAAACTGTTTTTT.